Listed here are 26 T cell receptor beta chains from one sample, sequenced in a study of CD8 T cells in ankylosing spondylitis. TCRdb itself ran the 5' RACE reads through MiXCR, one entry per CDR3 protein. The data contain 250,000 to 400,000 distinct CDR3 sequences, 11% of them singletons. Sequencing was done on a sample of blood, either unsorted or a sorted T cell fraction (not recorded which). These TCRs come from a female donor with ankylosing spondylitis or in good health (not recorded which).

This clonotype was detected many times. The V call is TRBV20-1, the J call TRBJ1-5, with 8 bases that match TRBD1. CDR1 DFQATT and CDR2 SNEGSKA come from the germline V gene (reference sequence). The CDR3 has 16 residues. Losses at the gene ends were 0 bases for V and 1 base for J; bases not matched to a gene: 5. CDR3 amino acids: CSARDRQGASNQPQHF. CDR3 coding DNA: TGCAGTGCTAGAGATCGCCAGGGGGCGAGCAATCAGCCCCAGCATTTT.

In its sample, this clonotype was seen a few times. The chain employs TRBV7-8 and TRBJ1-2; possible D gene TRBD1, 6 bases. Germline assignment: CDR1 SGHVS and CDR2 FQNEAQ. The V and J ends lost 4 bases and 5 bases respectively, with 20 bases between them. The CDR3 is made up of 16 amino acids. CDR3 in DNA: TGTGCCAGCAGCTCCCCTCGGCAGGGGAGCTCTTATGGCTACACCTTC. Its translation: CASSSPRQGSSYGYTF.

This clonotype appeared many times. V and J are TRBV5-1 and TRBJ2-1, with 9 bases that match TRBD2. CDR1 and CDR2 from the germline V gene are SGHRS and YFSETQ. There are 15 residues in the CDR3. V lost 6 bases, J lost 7 bases, and 11 bases stayed unmatched. This CDR3 reads CASTTGSGGQNEQFF. The DNA for the CDR3 is TGCGCCAGCACCACTGGTAGCGGGGGCCAAAATGAGCAGTTCTTC.

Many counts were recorded for this clonotype. Here the CDR3 reads CSARDLGFNNEQFF. In DNA form, the CDR3 reads TGCAGTGCTAGAGATTTGGGGTTCAACAATGAGCAGTTCTTC. The V and J genes are TRBV20-1 and TRBJ2-1; D not certain. V lost 0 bases, J lost 5 bases, and 11 bases lay in between. Germline V gene lookup returns CDR1 DFQATT and CDR2 SNEGSKA (reference sequence). This CDR3 is 14 amino acids long.

This clonotype showed up many times. CDR3 in DNA: TGCGCCAGCAGTTTTTCCAAGGGGAATGAGCAGTTCTTC. Translation gives CASSFSKGNEQFF. This sequence joins TRBV5-1 and TRBJ2-1; TRBD1 is a possible D gene (5 bases). V lost 5 bases and J lost 7, with 13 bases in between. CDR3 length: 13 residues. The germline V gene has CDR1 SGHRS and CDR2 YFSETQ. The entire variable domain, with the rest obtained from reference TRBV5-1 and TRBJ2-1, is as follows: KAGVTQTPRYLIKTRGQQVTLSCSPISGHRSVSWYQQTPGQGLQFLFEYFSETQRNKGNFPGRFSGRQFSNSRSEMNVSTLELGDSALYLCASSFSKGNEQFFGPGTRLTVL.

This clonotype was counted at least ten times. V usage is TRBV28 and J usage is TRBJ2-5, with a possible D match to TRBD2 (6 bases). CDR3 size: 14 residues. Trimming stripped 5 bases from V and 5 bases from J, with 15 bases between. Germline assignment: CDR1 MDHEN and CDR2 SYDVKM. The CDR3 protein is CASSRRGKRETQYF. The DNA for the CDR3 is TGTGCCAGCAGTCGCCGGGGGAAAAGGGAGACCCAGTACTTC.

V gene TRBV20-1 combines with J gene TRBJ2-1; D gene ambiguous. V was pared by 0 bases and J by 5 bases, with 8 bases between. Germline-derived CDR1 and CDR2 are DFQATT and SNEGSKA (reference sequence). CDR3 size: 13 residues. DNA of the CDR3: TGCAGTGCTAGAGAAGGCGCAAACAATGAGCAGTTCTTC. Translation: CSAREGANNEQFF.

Many counts were recorded for this clonotype. The rearrangement joins TRBV20-1 to TRBJ2-3; 7 bases line up with TRBD2. V lost 1 base to trimming and J lost 14 bases; unmatched junction nucleotides: 9. The germline CDR1 and CDR2 sequences are DFQATT and SNEGSKA (reference sequence). The CDR3 sequence is 12 residues long. The CDR3 is CSARVSGDPRYF. CDR3 DNA sequence: TGCAGTGCTAGAGTGAGCGGGGACCCTCGGTATTTT.

This clonotype was seen repeatedly, ten times or more. The chain links TRBV20-1 to TRBJ2-4; D gene ambiguous. Trimming cost V 3 bases and J 6 bases, with 15 bases left between them. The germline gives CDR1 DFQATT, CDR2 SNEGSKA (reference sequence). The CDR3 totals 14 residues. CDR3 region: CSASKGRVGNIQYF. For the CDR3, the DNA is TGCAGTGCTAGTAAGGGAAGGGTAGGAAACATTCAGTACTTC.

This clonotype appeared many times. The genes are TRBV10-3 and TRBJ2-7; possibly TRBD1 or TRBD2 for D (6 bases each). Trimming removed 2 bases at V and 7 bases at J, with 12 bases between. The CDR3 covers 13 residues. From germline, CDR1 is ENHRY and CDR2 SYGVKD. CDR3 DNA: TGTGCCATCAGTGAGAGGGGGGCAGAGGAGCAGTACTTC. It translates to CAISERGAEEQYF.

This clonotype was counted at least ten times. The rearrangement uses TRBV12-3 or TRBV12-4 and TRBJ1-1, with TRBD1 matching over 9 bases. The CDR3 totals 14 residues. Trimming at V came to 5 bases and at J to 4 bases, leaving 5 bases not matched to a gene. CDR3 amino acids: CASSLGQGFTEAFF. DNA of the CDR3: TGTGCCAGCAGTCTGGGACAGGGATTCACTGAAGCTTTCTTT.

This clonotype was detected ten times or more. For the CDR3, the DNA is TGCAGCGTTGAAGATCGACAGGGTGTCTATGGCTACACCTTC. Its translation: CSVEDRQGVYGYTF. This sequence joins TRBV29-1 and TRBJ1-2; 7 nucleotides align to TRBD1. Per germline, CDR1 SQVTM and CDR2 ANQGSEA. The CDR3 is 14 amino acids. With V trimmed by 0 bases and J by 4 bases, 5 bases remained unmatched.

At least ten counts were recorded for this clonotype. V usage is TRBV5-1 and J usage is TRBJ2-1; 15 bases line up with TRBD2. The V gene end was trimmed by 4 bases and the J gene end by 5 bases; junction bases not matched to a gene: 10. CDR1 is SGHRS, CDR2 YFSETQ, per germline. CDR3 length equals 18 residues. CDR3: CASSQGLAGGTKNNEQFF. Written as DNA, the CDR3 is TGCGCCAGCAGCCAGGGACTAGCGGGGGGCACCAAAAACAATGAGCAGTTCTTC.

The table lists this clonotype with a few counts. This chain joins TRBV25-1 and TRBJ2-7; 8 positions agree with TRBD2. With V trimmed by 2 bases and J by 4 bases, 4 bases remained unmatched. CDR3 size: 14 residues. CDR1 and CDR2 (germline): MGHDK, SYGVNS. This chain's CDR3 is CASSEKASGYEQYF. The CDR3 DNA follows: TGTGCCAGCAGTGAAAAGGCTAGCGGGTACGAGCAGTACTTC.

This clonotype has ten or more counts. The rearrangement links TRBV12-3 or TRBV12-4 to TRBJ1-2, with D tentatively TRBD1 (6 bases). V was cut by 2 bases and J by 8 bases, with 9 bases left in between. This CDR3 spans 12 amino acids. The CDR3 DNA follows: TGTGCCAGCAGTTTAATAGGGGGAGGCTACACCTTC. Translating it yields CASSLIGGGYTF.

This clonotype occurred a few times. The rearrangement links TRBV11-2 to TRBJ1-2; 7 bases map to TRBD1. The J segment lost 2 bases and the V segment lost 2 bases, leaving 2 bases of the junction unmatched. The CDR3 has 14 residues. Germline CDR1 reads SGHAT; CDR2 reads FQNNGV. The CDR3 DNA reads as TGTGCCAGCAGCTTAACGGGACAGAACTATGGCTACACCTTC. This sequence encodes CASSLTGQNYGYTF.

This clonotype was counted only a few times. CDR3 nucleotide sequence: TGTGCCAGCAGCTTTGACAGGCATTCACCCCTCCACTTT. It encodes CASSFDRHSPLHF. The chain uses TRBV7-3 and TRBJ1-6; D possibly corresponds to TRBD1 (6 bases). V shed 3 bases and J shed 8 bases, with 8 bases lying between them. In germline, CDR1 is SGHTA, CDR2 FQGTGA. The length of the CDR3 is 13 residues.

The table lists this clonotype with many counts. The chain uses TRBV28 and TRBJ2-1; tentative D call: TRBD2 (6 bases). Germline CDR1 reads MDHEN; CDR2 reads SYDVKM. The CDR3 runs to 14 residues. V lost 6 bases and J lost 8, with 17 bases in between. The CDR3 nucleotides are TGTGCCAGCAGGGCCGAGTTAACGGGGGATGAGCAGTTCTTC. It translates to CASRAELTGDEQFF.

The J gene is TRBJ1-4, the V gene TRBV7-2; D unresolved. The length of the CDR3 is 15 residues. CDR1 and CDR2 (germline): SGHTA, FQGNSA. The germline V and J ends were trimmed by 1 base and 4 bases, with 10 bases remaining between them. The CDR3 sequence is CASSLDVKLNEKLFF. The CDR3 DNA follows: TGTGCCAGCAGCTTAGACGTTAAACTTAATGAAAAACTGTTTTTT.

This clonotype showed up many times. This chain links TRBV7-7 with TRBJ2-2; no firm D call. Per the germline V gene, CDR1 is SSHAT and CDR2 is FNYEAQ (reference sequence). The germline V and J ends were trimmed by 5 bases and 7 bases, with 11 bases remaining between them. CDR3 length: 13 amino acids. The CDR3 nucleotides read TGTGCCAGCAGCGAAAGTTCCGTCGGGGAGCTGTTTTTT. Translated: CASSESSVGELFF.

This clonotype was seen many times. This sequence joins TRBV29-1 and TRBJ2-2; no firm D call. Germline V gene lookup returns CDR1 SQVTM and CDR2 ANQGSEA. The CDR3 contains 12 residues. Trimming removed 1 base at V and 7 bases at J, with 7 bases between. This CDR3 reads CSVEVTVGELFF. The DNA of the CDR3 is TGCAGCGTTGAAGTAACGGTCGGGGAGCTGTTTTTT.

The J gene is TRBJ1-4, the V gene TRBV25-1; TRBD1 is a possible D gene (6 bases). The germline gives CDR1 MGHDK, CDR2 SYGVNS. The CDR3 sequence is 17 residues long. The germline V and J ends were trimmed by 2 bases and 5 bases, with 18 bases remaining between them. The CDR3 here is CASSEDPSGARNEKLFF. CDR3 DNA: TGTGCCAGCAGTGAAGACCCCTCGGGGGCAAGGAATGAAAAACTGTTTTTT.

This sequence joins TRBV7-6 and TRBJ2-2, with D unclear. The germline gives CDR1 SGHVS, CDR2 FNYEAQ. The CDR3 extends over 12 amino acids. Trimming shortened V by 7 bases and J by 2 bases, and 5 bases separated the two germline ends. The CDR3 sequence is CASTVNTGELFF. The CDR3 DNA follows: TGTGCCAGCACGGTCAACACCGGGGAGCTGTTTTTT.

This clonotype occurred many times. This chain uses TRBV5-1 with TRBJ2-2, with D perhaps TRBD2 (6 bases). The CDR3 extends over 15 amino acids. Trimming shortened V by 4 bases and J by 5 bases, and 15 bases separated the two germline ends. The germline gives CDR1 SGHRS, CDR2 YFSETQ. This CDR3 reads CASSLGRAGTGELFF. The CDR3 DNA sequence: TGCGCCAGCAGCCTCGGACGGGCGGGGACCGGGGAGCTGTTTTTT.

Ten or more counts support this clonotype. J is TRBJ2-3 and V is TRBV29-1; unclear D gene. Germline CDR1 is SQVTM and CDR2 is ANQGSEA. V was shortened by 7 bases and J by 0 bases, with 17 bases between the two germline ends. The CDR3 has 15 amino acids. This chain's CDR3 is CSASAGQTSTDTQYF. CDR3 coding DNA: TGCAGCGCGTCCGCCGGGCAGACTAGCACAGATACGCAGTATTTT.

Points on this clonotype: Germline and junction disagree at one end, which may indicate a read error. The rearrangement uses TRBV20-1 and TRBJ2-1, with TRBD1 identical over 9 bases. Germline V gene data show CDR1 as DFQATT and CDR2 as SNEGSKA (reference sequence). This CDR3 region has 17 residues. CDR3 residues: CSARGTGAFPNNNEQIF. The CDR3 DNA follows: TGCAGTGCTAGAGGGACAGGGGCTTTCCCCAACAACAATGAGCAGATCTTC.